These T cell receptor beta chains were read from a single sample in a study of T cells after yellow fever vaccination. TCRdb called the 5' RACE reads again in MiXCR, with one record for every CDR3 protein. This table has 400,000 or so distinct CDR3 sequences, about 6.2% appearing once. Sequenced material: PBMCs, taken 5 days after the yellow fever booster vaccination. All receptors come from a man younger than 40 who received the YFV17D yellow fever vaccine. The CDR3 runs from the conserved cysteine through the conserved F or W. Fields, in order: J gene, V gene, D gene, CDR3 length, clone size, CDR3 protein, CDR3 DNA. A D gene is named only where the DNA matches it firmly. A clone size is listed for some rows: how often the clone was seen (once, few, many), or a class if it is expanded.

TRBJ1-2	TRBV19	-	13	many	CASTVRSYYGYTF	TGTGCCAGTACCGTAAGGTCCTACTATGGCTACACCTTC
TRBJ1-3	TRBV29-1	-	12	many	CSVTGAGNTIYF	TGCAGCGTAACAGGAGCTGGAAACACCATATATTTT
TRBJ2-7	TRBV9	-	14	-	CASAEGVVSYEQYF	TGTGCCAGCGCGGAGGGCGTCGTGTCCTACGAGCAGTACTTC
TRBJ2-6	TRBV12-3/TRBV12-4	-	16	few	CASSLSPGTGANVLTF	TGTGCCAGCAGTTTGTCTCCAGGGACTGGGGCCAACGTCCTGACTTTC
TRBJ2-7	TRBV20-1	-	13	many	CSASDDFPHEQYF	TGCAGTGCTAGTGATGATTTTCCCCACGAGCAGTACTTC
TRBJ2-7	TRBV3-1	TRBD2	14	-	CASSHLTSGYEQYF	TGTGCCAGCAGCCACCTGACTAGCGGCTACGAGCAGTACTTC
TRBJ2-3	TRBV4-2	TRBD2	15	many	CASSQGGGPTDTQYF	TGTGCCAGCAGCCAAGGGGGGGGACCGACAGATACGCAGTATTTT
TRBJ2-1	TRBV2	-	15	many	CASSVGQGSYNEQFF	TGTGCCAGCAGTGTCGGGCAGGGTTCCTACAATGAGCAGTTCTTC
TRBJ2-1	TRBV5-1	TRBD2	17	-	CASSFRAGGPMSDEQFF	TGCGCCAGCAGCTTTAGGGCGGGAGGGCCTATGTCCGATGAGCAGTTCTTC
TRBJ2-7	TRBV12-3/TRBV12-4	TRBD1	13	many	CASSFQGAYEQYF	TGTGCCAGCAGTTTCCAGGGGGCCTACGAGCAGTACTTC
TRBJ2-1	TRBV12-3/TRBV12-4	TRBD2	16	few	CASSSKRTSGNNEQFF	TGTGCCAGCAGTTCGAAGCGGACTAGCGGGAACAATGAGCAGTTCTTC
TRBJ2-3	TRBV29-1	TRBD1	13	-	CSVEGQGAYTQYF	TGCAGCGTTGAAGGACAGGGGGCCTATACGCAGTATTTT
TRBJ2-1	TRBV5-4	-	10	many	CASGYNEQFF	TGTGCCAGCGGGTACAATGAGCAGTTCTTC
TRBJ1-1	TRBV7-8	-	15	many	CASSLERTLNTEAFF	TGTGCCAGCAGCTTAGAACGTACACTTAACACTGAAGCTTTCTTT
TRBJ1-1	TRBV12-3/TRBV12-4	-	14	-	CASSYRSENTEAFF	TGTGCCAGCAGTTATCGCTCTGAGAACACTGAAGCTTTCTTT
TRBJ2-7	TRBV5-5	-	12	many	CASSFFDYEQYF	TGTGCCAGCAGCTTTTTTGACTACGAGCAGTACTTC
TRBJ2-7	TRBV29-1	-	12	few	CSVLIRTYEQYF	TGCAGCGTCCTGATCAGGACTTACGAGCAGTACTTC
TRBJ2-5	TRBV19	-	14	few	CASSTGLPAETQYF	TGTGCCAGTAGTACGGGTCTACCAGCGGAGACCCAGTACTTC
TRBJ2-3	TRBV4-2	TRBD2	16	-	CASSHRGEGGTDTQYF	TGTGCCAGCAGCCATCGGGGGGAGGGAGGCACAGATACGCAGTATTTT
TRBJ2-2	TRBV5-1	TRBD2	16	few	CASSLAGTTNTGELFF	TGCGCCAGCAGCTTGGCCGGGACTACCAACACCGGGGAGCTGTTTTTT
TRBJ2-3	TRBV5-1	-	15	-	CASSLEQRNSDTQYF	TGCGCCAGCAGCTTGGAACAAAGGAACTCAGATACGCAGTATTTT
TRBJ2-5	TRBV5-5	-	15	-	CASSFRGREGETQYF	TGTGCCAGCAGCTTCCGAGGGAGAGAGGGGGAGACCCAGTACTTC
TRBJ2-7	TRBV5-1	TRBD1	13	few	CASSWDREAEQYF	TGCGCCAGCAGCTGGGACAGGGAGGCCGAGCAGTACTTC
TRBJ1-1	TRBV29-1	-	15	many	CSVEDIAQESTEAFF	TGCAGCGTTGAAGATATCGCGCAGGAGAGCACTGAAGCTTTCTTT
TRBJ1-1	TRBV4-3	-	15	-	CASSQDVGRHTEAFF	TGCGCCAGCAGCCAAGACGTAGGCAGGCACACTGAAGCTTTCTTT
TRBJ2-2	TRBV6-2/TRBV6-3	-	15	-	CATTSPYEYIVELFF	TGTGCCACCACCTCCCCCTACGAGTATATAGTGGAGCTGTTTTTT
TRBJ2-3	TRBV12-3/TRBV12-4	TRBD1	16	few	CASSPRQGGRTDTQYF	TGTGCCAGCAGTCCGCGACAGGGGGGTAGGACAGATACGCAGTATTTT
TRBJ1-1	TRBV16	TRBD1	16	many	CASSQLDQGVDVKAFF	TGTGCCAGCAGCCAATTGGATCAGGGGGTGGATGTGAAAGCTTTCTTT
TRBJ2-3	TRBV12-3/TRBV12-4	TRBD2	16	-	CASSSPSGTLSDTQYF	TGTGCCAGCAGTTCCCCGAGCGGGACCTTATCTGATACGCAGTATTTT
TRBJ2-3	TRBV20-1	-	14	many	CSASKVLGLDTQYF	TGCAGTGCTAGTAAGGTTTTGGGGCTAGATACGCAGTATTTT
TRBJ2-1	TRBV11-2	TRBD1	15	-	CASSLEGQGGREQFF	TGTGCCAGCAGCTTAGAAGGACAGGGGGGCCGAGAGCAGTTCTTC
TRBJ1-4	TRBV19	-	11	-	CASRGLEKLFF	TGTGCCAGCAGGGGACTGGAAAAACTGTTTTTT
TRBJ1-6	TRBV20-1	-	11	many	CSASSNSPLHF	TGCAGTGCTTCCAGTAATTCACCCCTCCACTTT
TRBJ2-1	TRBV7-9	TRBD2	16	many	CASSLPSSGGNNEQFF	TGTGCCAGCAGCCTTCCCTCTAGCGGGGGGAACAATGAGCAGTTCTTC
TRBJ2-3	TRBV6-5	-	11	-	CASRNVDTQYF	TGTGCCAGCAGAAATGTAGATACGCAGTATTTT
TRBJ2-6	TRBV29-1	-	16	many	CSVGGTPNAGANVLTF	TGCAGCGTTGGAGGGACGCCAAACGCCGGGGCCAACGTCCTGACTTTC
TRBJ2-5	TRBV29-1	-	11	many	CSGAVGETQYF	TGCAGCGGAGCCGTGGGGGAGACCCAGTACTTC
TRBJ2-5	TRBV12-3/TRBV12-4	-	14	many	CASSLDRERGTQYF	TGTGCCAGCAGTTTAGACCGGGAACGAGGGACCCAGTACTTC
TRBJ2-1	TRBV7-2	TRBD2	13	many	CASREGGYNEQFF	TGTGCCAGCCGGGAGGGTGGCTACAATGAGCAGTTCTTC
TRBJ1-5	TRBV3-1	-	13	many	CASSQTPQQPQHF	TGTGCCAGCAGCCAAACACCTCAGCAGCCCCAGCATTTT
TRBJ2-7	TRBV19	TRBD1	15	few	CASSLRDSLPYEQYF	TGTGCCAGTAGCCTCCGGGACAGTCTCCCCTACGAGCAGTACTTC
TRBJ2-2	TRBV10-3	-	16	-	CAISDPNFRNTGELFF	TGTGCCATCAGTGATCCTAATTTCCGTAACACCGGGGAGCTGTTTTTT
TRBJ2-7	TRBV5-1	-	14	few	CASSLGAGTHEQYF	TGCGCCAGCAGCTTAGGGGCAGGGACCCACGAGCAGTACTTC
TRBJ2-5	TRBV29-1	-	15	many	CSVPRPPGQQETQYF	TGCAGCGTGCCACGGCCTCCTGGACAGCAAGAGACCCAGTACTTC
TRBJ2-5	TRBV18	TRBD2	15	many	CASGSTGTRGETQYF	TGTGCCAGCGGATCCACCGGGACTAGGGGTGAGACCCAGTACTTC